This T cell receptor beta chain came from a study of cytomegalovirus exposure and HLA in healthy donors. Here immunoSEQ multiplex PCR was the method, and the copy in TCRdb shows in-frame clones only, minus some. The profile shows 100,000 to 150,000 clones, about 94% of them singletons. Regarding the study as a whole: Specificity of three CMV-associated chains for CMV antigens was verified in vitro. Later, an analysis found that TCR clusters from the first cohort tended to co-occur in the 120 validation repertoires. The investigators catalogued 150 to 200 TCR beta chains as cytomegalovirus-associated.

Notes on this clone: Antigen unknown.

The sequenced material came from PBMCs. The source is a woman under 30 in good health and CMV-seronegative.

In DNA, the CDR3 is TGTGCCAGCAGCGTAGACGGGGGAGTCACCGGGGAGCTGTTTTTT. Its translation: CASSVDGGVTGELFF. The chain carries TRBV9 and TRBJ2-2; D perhaps matches TRBD2 (6 bases). Looked up from germline, CDR1 is SGDLS and CDR2 is YYNGEE. Between the trimmed V and J ends, which lost 0 bases and 4 bases, there was a span of 10 bases. CDR3 length: 15 residues. Drawing the rest from reference TRBV9 and TRBJ2-2, the complete variable domain is DSGVTQTPKHLITATGQRVTLRCSPRSGDLSVYWYQQSLDQGLQFLIQYYNGEERAKGNILERFSAQQFPDLHSELNLSSLELGDSALYFCASSVDGGVTGELFFGEGSRLTVL.